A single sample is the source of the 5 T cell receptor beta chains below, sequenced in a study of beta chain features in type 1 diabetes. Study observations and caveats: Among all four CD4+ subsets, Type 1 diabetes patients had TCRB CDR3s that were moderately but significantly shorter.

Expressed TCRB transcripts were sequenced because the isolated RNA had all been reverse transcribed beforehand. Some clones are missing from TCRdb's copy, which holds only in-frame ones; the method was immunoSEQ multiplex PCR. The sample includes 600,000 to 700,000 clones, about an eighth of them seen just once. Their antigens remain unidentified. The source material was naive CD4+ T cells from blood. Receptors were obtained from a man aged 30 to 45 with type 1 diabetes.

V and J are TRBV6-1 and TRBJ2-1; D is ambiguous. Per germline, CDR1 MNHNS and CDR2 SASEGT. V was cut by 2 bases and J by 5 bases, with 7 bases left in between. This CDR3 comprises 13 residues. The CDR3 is CASSEFVNNEQFF. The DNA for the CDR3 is TGTGCCAGCAGTGAATTTGTAAACAATGAGCAGTTCTTC.

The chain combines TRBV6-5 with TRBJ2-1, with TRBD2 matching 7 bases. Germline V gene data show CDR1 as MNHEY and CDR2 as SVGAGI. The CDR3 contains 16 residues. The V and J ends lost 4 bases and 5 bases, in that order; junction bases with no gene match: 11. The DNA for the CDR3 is TGTGCCAGCAGTTCTCCGGTTATAACTAGCGACAATGAGCAGTTCTTC. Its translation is CASSSPVITSDNEQFF.

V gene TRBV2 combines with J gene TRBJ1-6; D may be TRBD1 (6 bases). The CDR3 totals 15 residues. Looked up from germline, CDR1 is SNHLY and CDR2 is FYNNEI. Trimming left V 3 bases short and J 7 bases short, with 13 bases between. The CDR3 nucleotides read TGTGCCAGCAGTGACACGGGACAACTCAATTCACCCCTCCACTTT. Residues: CASSDTGQLNSPLHF.

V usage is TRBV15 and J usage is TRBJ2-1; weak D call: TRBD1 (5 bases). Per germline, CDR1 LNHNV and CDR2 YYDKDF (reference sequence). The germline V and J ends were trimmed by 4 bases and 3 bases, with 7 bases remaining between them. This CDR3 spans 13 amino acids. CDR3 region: CATSKGDYNEQFF. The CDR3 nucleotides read TGTGCCACCAGCAAAGGGGACTACAATGAGCAGTTCTTC.

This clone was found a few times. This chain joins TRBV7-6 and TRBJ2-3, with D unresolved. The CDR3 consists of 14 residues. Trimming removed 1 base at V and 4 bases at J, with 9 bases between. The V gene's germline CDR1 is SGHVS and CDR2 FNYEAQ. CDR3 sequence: CASSLGKNADTQYF. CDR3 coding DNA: TGTGCCAGCAGCTTAGGGAAAAACGCAGATACGCAGTATTTT.